This T cell receptor beta chain was sequenced in a study of identical twins. Regarding the study as a whole: Within monozygotic twins, out-of-frame TCR alpha sharing was underestimated by the models.

TCRdb re-analysed the 5' RACE reads in MiXCR, keeping a single row per CDR3 protein. This sample carries about 470,000 distinct CDR3 sequences, roughly 26% of them seen once, and the ten largest clones take 2.9%. A word on this clonotype: Its antigen is unknown.

The same specimen was also included in a second study, on T cells expressing NK-cell markers. That report adds: Unclear, still, was the HCMV specificity of the expanded NKG2C+ T cell clones.

Sequencing was carried out using CD4+ T cells sorted from blood. The TCR comes from a woman aged 18 to 35 in good health.

The CDR3: CASSLGPGSTEAFF. As DNA, the CDR3 is TGTGCCAGCAGCTTAGGCCCCGGGAGCACTGAAGCTTTCTTT. This chain uses TRBV7-2 with TRBJ1-1; D ambiguous. This CDR3 contains 14 residues. V was trimmed by 1 base and J by 4 bases, leaving 10 bases between them. Germline values: CDR1 SGHTA, CDR2 FQGNSA.